A selection of T cell receptor beta chains follows, all from one sample in a study of T cells after yellow fever vaccination. TCRdb reprocessed the 5' RACE reads with MiXCR, giving one entry per CDR3 protein. The sample includes around 120,000 distinct CDR3 sequences, 7.2% of them seen just once. Sequences were derived from CD4+ T cells sorted from PBMCs, sampled roughly 47 days after the first yellow fever vaccination. The origin of the receptors is a man younger than 35 who received the YFV17D yellow fever vaccine. The CDR3 runs from the conserved cysteine through the conserved F or W. Fields, in order: D gene, V gene, J gene, clone size, CDR3 DNA, CDR3 protein. The D gene is left open where the match is weak. Expanded clones get a size class; other rows say once, few or many, or leave the size out.

TRBD1	TRBV3-1	TRBJ1-2	many	TGTGCCAGCAGAGGGACAGGGGGAGTCTATGGCTACACCTTC	CASRGTGGVYGYTF
TRBD2	TRBV2	TRBJ2-3	-	TGTGCCAGCAGAATCCCGGGACTAGCGGCACGCACAGATACGCAGTATTTT	CASRIPGLAARTDTQYF
-	TRBV7-2	TRBJ2-1	many	TGTGCCAGCACCTCCGCCGGGTACAATGAGCAGTTCTTC	CASTSAGYNEQFF
TRBD1	TRBV20-1	TRBJ1-2	-	TGCAGTGCTAGTCCCGGGACAGGGAACTATGGCTACACCTTC	CSASPGTGNYGYTF
-	TRBV6-4	TRBJ2-1	many	TGTGCCAGCAGCCCCGGTGGGGCGGGGGCCGCGAGCTCCTACAATGAGCAGTTCTTC	CASSPGGAGAASSYNEQFF
-	TRBV5-1	TRBJ1-1	many	TGCGCCAGCAGGCCGGGCTCCGGGGAGGACACTGAAGCTTTCTTT	CASRPGSGEDTEAFF
-	TRBV6-5	TRBJ1-2	few	TGTGCCAGCAGCCCCGGAGAGGCCTTTAACTATGGCTACACCTTC	CASSPGEAFNYGYTF
-	TRBV7-2	TRBJ1-6	-	TGTGCCAGCAGCTCCAAGGGGGGATTTGGATCACCCCTCCACTTT	CASSSKGGFGSPLHF
TRBD2	TRBV7-3	TRBJ2-3	-	TGTGCCAGCAGCCCCTCGGGCGGGGGGGCTCCAGATACGCAGTATTTT	CASSPSGGGAPDTQYF
-	TRBV29-1	TRBJ2-3	-	TGCAGCGCCAGGGTGGGTCAATCCGATACGCAGTATTTT	CSARVGQSDTQYF
-	TRBV7-2	TRBJ2-1	few	TGTGCCAGCAGCTCCGGACTAATGACGGGTGAGCAGTTCTTC	CASSSGLMTGEQFF
-	TRBV3-1	TRBJ2-3	many	TGTGCCAGCAGCCCGCGGGACCACACAGATACGCAGTATTTT	CASSPRDHTDTQYF
TRBD1	TRBV5-1	TRBJ1-5	many	TGCGCCAGCAGCCCAGGGGGGGACAATCAGCCCCAGCATTTT	CASSPGGDNQPQHF
-	TRBV29-1	TRBJ1-2	many	TGCAGCGTTGGGGTCCGAGGGGGCTACACCTTC	CSVGVRGGYTF
-	TRBV9	TRBJ2-3	-	TGTGCCAGCAGCGTAAGAGATAGGGACCGGTACACAGATACGCAGTATTTT	CASSVRDRDRYTDTQYF
-	TRBV11-1	TRBJ2-3	few	TGTGCCAGCAGCGTCAGAGTCACAGATACGCAGTATTTT	CASSVRVTDTQYF
TRBD2	TRBV6-5	TRBJ2-5	many	TGTGCCAGCAGTTACGGGACCCCCGGGGGGGAGACCCAGTACTTC	CASSYGTPGGETQYF
TRBD1	TRBV24-1	TRBJ2-1	many	TGTGCCACCAGTGAAAGGACAGGGAGCTCCTACAATGAGCAGTTCTTC	CATSERTGSSYNEQFF
-	TRBV4-1	TRBJ2-3	many	TGCGCCAGCAGCCAAGTGGGCGTGAGCACAGATACGCAGTATTTT	CASSQVGVSTDTQYF
-	TRBV7-2	TRBJ2-7	medium-sized	TGTGCCAGCAGCTTTCGTAGGGGCTACGAGCAGTACTTC	CASSFRRGYEQYF
TRBD1	TRBV2	TRBJ1-2	many	TGTGCCAGACCGGGACAGGGGGCAATACAGGACTATGGCTACACCTTC	CARPGQGAIQDYGYTF
-	TRBV7-2	TRBJ2-7	many	TGTGCCAGCAGCTTAGCGTCCCAGATCTCCTACGAGCAGTACTTC	CASSLASQISYEQYF
-	TRBV11-2	TRBJ2-7	few	TGTGCCAGCAGACCCCCTGGGCTTCAGTCGTACGAGCAGTACTTC	CASRPPGLQSYEQYF
-	TRBV27	TRBJ1-6	few	TGTGCCAGCAGTCCCGTCCGGGCCTCAAATTCACCCCTCCACTTT	CASSPVRASNSPLHF
-	TRBV7-2	TRBJ2-1	many	TGTGCCAGCAGCTTAGCGCTTCAATTCCATTACAATGAGCAGTTCTTC	CASSLALQFHYNEQFF
-	TRBV20-1	TRBJ2-3	few	TGCAGTGCCCCGCCGGCTAGCGTGGGAGATACGCAGTATTTT	CSAPPASVGDTQYF
-	TRBV7-9	TRBJ2-4	many	TGTGCCAGCAGCCAAGTAGCCAAAAACATTCAGTACTTC	CASSQVAKNIQYF
TRBD2	TRBV2	TRBJ2-1	-	TGTGCCAGCAGCTTGGGACTAGCGGGGACCTATGAGCAGTTCTTC	CASSLGLAGTYEQFF
-	TRBV5-1	TRBJ1-2	-	TGCGCCAGCAGACCCCGGCAGGTTGCCTATGGCTACACCTTC	CASRPRQVAYGYTF
-	TRBV30	TRBJ1-4	-	TGTGCCTGGAGTGTGGGGGTTGCGAATGAAAAACTGTTTTTT	CAWSVGVANEKLFF
-	TRBV7-2	TRBJ1-2	many	TGTGCCAGCAGCTTCCCGACAGGAGCGAATGGCTACACCTTC	CASSFPTGANGYTF
-	TRBV5-1	TRBJ1-4	many	TGCGCCAGCAGCTTGGAGGTCCAAAATGAAAAACTGTTTTTT	CASSLEVQNEKLFF
TRBD1	TRBV7-2	TRBJ1-5	many	TGTGCCAGCAGCTTCGACAGGGATCAGCCCCAGCATTTT	CASSFDRDQPQHF
-	TRBV24-1	TRBJ2-2	many	TGTGCCACCAGTGATACATTTTACGCAGGGAGCACCGGGGAGCTGTTTTTT	CATSDTFYAGSTGELFF
TRBD1	TRBV18	TRBJ1-1	many	TGTGCCAGCTCAGGGACAGGGGGCTCGGGCACTGAAGCTTTCTTT	CASSGTGGSGTEAFF
TRBD2	TRBV5-1	TRBJ2-2	many	TGCGCCAGCAGCGTGGGACTAGCGGTCACCGGGGAGCTGTTTTTT	CASSVGLAVTGELFF
TRBD2	TRBV27	TRBJ2-3	many	TGTGCCAGCAGTTTATCAACTAGCGGGGGGTTGAGGCAGTATTTT	CASSLSTSGGLRQYF
TRBD1	TRBV5-1	TRBJ1-2	many	TGCGCCAGCAGCTTGCCGGAAACAGGGGGCGTCGGCTATGGCTACACCTTC	CASSLPETGGVGYGYTF
TRBD1	TRBV4-1	TRBJ1-4	once	TGCGCCACCAGCCACCCGCTCGTGGACAGGGGGGTTGGTAAACTGTTTTTT	CATSHPLVDRGVGKLFF
-	TRBV4-2	TRBJ1-1	once	TGTGCCAGCAGCCTATCCCCCTTATATGGGAACACTGAAGCTTTCTTT	CASSLSPLYGNTEAFF
-	TRBV7-2	TRBJ2-1	many	TGTGCCAGCAGCTTAGTGGTGGGGGACAATGAGCAGTTCTTC	CASSLVVGDNEQFF
-	TRBV30	TRBJ1-5	few	TGTGCCTGGAGTGATAGGCGGGCAAATCAGCCCCAGCATTTT	CAWSDRRANQPQHF
-	TRBV6-1	TRBJ1-4	many	TGTGCCAGCAGTGAGGGGGGCTATAATGAAAAACTGTTTTTT	CASSEGGYNEKLFF
TRBD1	TRBV7-2	TRBJ2-1	many	TGTGCCAGCAGCTCGGGACAGGGCCCTAACAATGAGCAGTTCTTC	CASSSGQGPNNEQFF
-	TRBV5-1	TRBJ2-5	many	TGCGCCAGCAGCTTGGTCGGGGACAACCAAGAGACCCAGTACTTC	CASSLVGDNQETQYF
-	TRBV7-2	TRBJ2-7	many	TGTGCCAGCAGCGAGGGATACTACGAGCAGTACTTC	CASSEGYYEQYF
-	TRBV7-9	TRBJ1-4	-	TGTGCCAGCAGCCCATACGTCGCTGAAAAACTGTTTTTT	CASSPYVAEKLFF
-	TRBV27	TRBJ2-2	many	TGTGCCAGCAGTTTAGAGGAGCTGTTTTTT	CASSLEELFF
-	TRBV4-3	TRBJ2-7	many	TGCGCCAGCAGCCAACCCCCCGAGGCAACCAGAATAAAAGAGCAGTACTTC	CASSQPPEATRIKEQYF
-	TRBV14	TRBJ1-1	many	TGTGCCAGCGCGCACAGGGTGAACACTGAAGCTTTCTTT	CASAHRVNTEAFF
-	TRBV18	TRBJ1-2	few	TGTGCCAGCTCACCCCCCGAGGCACGCGGCTATGGCTACACCTTC	CASSPPEARGYGYTF
-	TRBV4-1	TRBJ1-5	many	TGCGCCAGCAGCCAGATAGATATGGGGCTGGCGGGGCCCCAGCATTTT	CASSQIDMGLAGPQHF
TRBD1	TRBV6-2/TRBV6-3	TRBJ2-4	many	TGTGCCAGCAGTTACGGGACAGGCCCTTTTCTAGCCAAAAACATTCAGTACTTC	CASSYGTGPFLAKNIQYF
-	TRBV5-1	TRBJ2-1	many	TGCGCCAGCAGCTTGGATGGCCAAGGAGTTCATGAGCAGTTCTTC	CASSLDGQGVHEQFF
-	TRBV20-1	TRBJ2-7	many	TGCAGTGCTAACAGGGCCTACGAGCAGTACTTC	CSANRAYEQYF